This T cell receptor beta chain was identified during a study of neurological immune-mediated disorders. Time point described: longitudinal time-point 2. TCRdb reanalysed the 5' RACE reads using MiXCR and keeps one entry per CDR3 protein. The repertoire holds approximately 82,000 distinct CDR3 sequences, with roughly 13% as singletons. The ends were cut back, 3 bases at V and 6 bases at J, with 8 bases in the middle. Germline-derived CDR1 and CDR2 are SGHDN and FVKESK. This CDR3 contains 13 residues. This clonotype was seen only a few times. Sequencing was carried out using PBMCs. V gene TRBV14 combines with J gene TRBJ2-2; D possibly corresponds to TRBD2 (5 bases). This TCR was sampled from a female donor with HTLV-1-associated myelopathy (HAM/TSP). In DNA form, the CDR3 reads TGTGCCAGCAGCCAGGAGAGGGCCGGGGAGCTGTTTTTT. Its protein product is CASSQERAGELFF.